These 26 T cell receptor beta chains share one sample of origin, sequenced in a study of T cells in Graves' hyperthyroidism and ophthalmopathy (dated 2019 in TCRdb). Libraries were made using multiplex PCR. Sequencing was carried out with an Illumina HiSeq 2000. TCR beta CDR3 regions were amplified from RNA transcripts. A first-round RT-PCR of the TCR CDR3 used the HTBI primer set with the Qiagen OneStep RT-PCR kit. The public reads were quality trimmed at Q25 with fastp and then assembled into clones with MiXCR by TCRdb, keeping productive beta chains. Identical CDR3 protein sequences are pooled into one entry, listed with their most common genes and DNA. For this sample there are about 400,000 distinct CDR3 sequences; 15% appear just once. In total, the top ten clones hold around a third of the sample. Material: blood. The origin of the receptors is a woman aged 25 to 39 with Graves' hyperthyroidism.

The rearrangement links TRBV3-1 to TRBJ2-5; 7 bases fit TRBD2. The CDR3 contains 15 residues. Germline CDR1 is LGHDT and CDR2 is YNNKEL (reference sequence). The V and J ends lost 3 bases and 4 bases, in that order; junction bases with no gene match: 8. CDR3 sequence reads: CASSQRESGRETQYF. The CDR3, as DNA: TGTGCCAGCAGCCAGCGGGAGTCAGGTAGAGAGACCCAGTACTTC.

This rearrangement joins TRBV30 to TRBJ2-3, with TRBD2 matching 9 bases. Trimming at V came to 0 bases and at J to 4 bases, leaving 8 bases not matched to a gene. This CDR3 region has 16 residues. Germline-derived CDR1 and CDR2 are GTSNPN and SVGIG (reference sequence). CDR3 sequence: CAWSVQAGGAADTQYF. CDR3 DNA: TGTGCCTGGAGTGTACAAGCGGGAGGTGCCGCAGATACGCAGTATTTT.

The table lists this clonotype with a few counts. The rearrangement joins TRBV3-1 to TRBJ2-2, with D unresolved. Trimming took off 2 bases at V and 4 bases at J, with 14 bases between the two ends. Germline-derived CDR1 and CDR2 are LGHDT and YNNKEL (reference sequence). This CDR3 has 16 amino acids. The CDR3: CASSQLGPWGTGELFF. The CDR3 nucleotides are TGTGCCAGCAGCCAACTCGGCCCGTGGGGCACCGGGGAGCTGTTTTTT.

The chain links TRBV27 to TRBJ2-4; no firm D call. The ends were cut back, 3 bases at V and 5 bases at J, with 11 bases in the middle. Germline CDR1 MNHEY, CDR2 SMNVEV (reference sequence). The CDR3 loop spans 14 amino acids. The CDR3, as DNA: TGTGCCAGCAGTTTTCTAGGGTCCGAAAACATTCAGTACTTC. Translating gives CASSFLGSENIQYF.

The rearrangement joins TRBV4-1 to TRBJ2-5, with TRBD2 as a possible D gene (6 bases). CDR1 is MGHRA, CDR2 YSYEKL, per germline. V lost 5 bases, J lost 0 bases, and 13 bases lay in between. The CDR3 loop spans 15 amino acids. In DNA, the CDR3 is TGCGCCAGCAGCGTTAGCGGAGCGTACCAAGAGACCCAGTACTTC. Protein product: CASSVSGAYQETQYF.

This clonotype was seen a few times. The genes are TRBV5-1 and TRBJ2-2, with TRBD1 identical over 7 bases. The CDR3 consists of 15 residues. Germline CDR1 SGHRS, CDR2 YFSETQ. V was clipped by 0 bases and J by 6 bases; unmatched bases: 5. The CDR3 nucleotides are TGCGCCAGCAGCTTGGCTGGGACAGAGTCCGGGGAGCTGTTTTTT. Translating it yields CASSLAGTESGELFF.

The chain has TRBV6-1 and TRBJ2-7, with D maybe TRBD1 (6 bases). Deletions cut 8 bases from V and 4 bases from J, with 21 bases between. From germline, CDR1 is MNHNS and CDR2 SASEGT. The CDR3 sequence is 15 residues long. For the CDR3, the DNA is TGTGCCAGCTATAAACAGGGTTCAGCGGCGTACGAGCAGTACTTC. It is translated as CASYKQGSAAYEQYF.

This clonotype was picked up many times. The rearrangement uses TRBV30 and TRBJ2-1; weak D call: TRBD2 (5 bases). CDR3 length equals 12 residues. Trimming removed 1 base from V and 9 bases from J, with 10 bases in between. Germline CDR1 GTSNPN, CDR2 SVGIG (reference sequence). The CDR3 DNA is TGTGCCTGGAGTGAGGGAGAAGGTGAGCAGTTCTTC. Protein sequence: CAWSEGEGEQFF.

This clonotype was recorded at least ten times. The chain couples TRBV12-3 or TRBV12-4 to TRBJ2-1; no clear D. This CDR3 is 16 amino acids long. The V and J ends lost 5 bases and 0 bases respectively, with 14 bases between them. CDR3 amino acids: CASSKIGGSSYNEQFF. CDR3 coding DNA: TGTGCCAGCAGTAAAATAGGCGGTAGCTCCTACAATGAGCAGTTCTTC.

The CDR3 sequence: CAIFRGQGSTEAFF. CDR3 sequence (DNA): TGTGCCATCTTTCGGGGACAGGGGAGCACTGAAGCTTTCTTT. The rearrangement links TRBV6-1 to TRBJ1-1, with 10 bases that match TRBD1. Trimming removed 10 bases from V and 4 bases from J; junction bases left unmatched: 9. The germline V gene has CDR1 MNHNS and CDR2 SASEGT. This CDR3 spans 14 amino acids.

This clonotype was detected only a few times. The chain carries TRBV20-1 and TRBJ2-6; tentative D call: TRBD2 (6 bases). This CDR3 contains 14 residues. Germline values: CDR1 DFQATT, CDR2 SNEGSKA (reference sequence). CDR3 region: CSAGAGSGANVLTF. CDR3 DNA: TGCAGCGCCGGCGCGGGATCTGGGGCCAACGTCCTGACTTTC.

This clonotype was counted many times. J is TRBJ1-2 and V is TRBV27; TRBD1 might be the D (5 bases). Trimming pared 3 bases from V and 4 bases from J, leaving 12 bases between. CDR1 and CDR2 from the germline V gene are MNHEY and SMNVEV (reference sequence). CDR3 length: 14 residues. The CDR3 DNA is TGTGCCAGCAGTTTTCGACAGCCGTCCTATGGCTACACCTTC. Its protein product is CASSFRQPSYGYTF.

With respect to this clonotype: A much larger clonotype is one base distant, so this may be a read error. The chain employs TRBV28 and TRBJ2-3; a possible D gene is TRBD2 (6 bases). The CDR3 is 15 amino acids. Germline CDR1 reads MDHEN; CDR2 reads SYDVKM. CDR3 loop: CVSSLAEPSTDTQYF. CDR3 coding DNA: TGTGTCAGCAGTTTAGCGGAACCTAGCACAGATACGCAGTATTTT.

The rearrangement joins TRBV20-1 to TRBJ1-2; D unclear. Deletions cut 8 bases from V and 4 bases from J, with 17 bases between. This CDR3 comprises 13 residues. The germline V gene encodes CDR1 DFQATT and CDR2 SNEGSKA (reference sequence). The CDR3 loop reads CSTDPRESYGYTF. The CDR3 coding sequence is TGCAGTACCGACCCGAGGGAGTCCTATGGCTACACCTTC.

This clonotype was seen a few times. The junction departs from germline at one end; a sequencing error may be responsible. The chain couples TRBV7-9 to TRBJ2-2; 11 nucleotides align to TRBD2. The CDR3 loop spans 17 amino acids. CDR1 and CDR2 from the germline V gene are SEHNR and FQNEAQ (reference sequence). The CDR3 DNA is TGTGCCAGCAGGCGACTAGCGGGAAATACGAACACCGGGGAGCTGCTTTTT. This sequence encodes CASRRLAGNTNTGELLF.

This clonotype was counted at least ten times. This chain connects TRBV11-2 to TRBJ2-1, with 12 bases matching TRBD2. V lost 5 bases, J lost 7 bases, and 15 bases stayed unmatched. This CDR3 is built from 18 residues. Germline values: CDR1 SGHAT, CDR2 FQNNGV. CDR3 in amino acids: CASSPGLAGLGPFNEQFF. In nucleotides, the CDR3 is TGTGCCAGCAGCCCCGGACTAGCGGGACTCGGCCCCTTTAATGAGCAGTTCTTC.

This clonotype came up many times. The J gene is TRBJ2-3, the V gene TRBV11-2, with 10 bases lining up with TRBD2. Germline CDR1 is SGHAT and CDR2 is FQNNGV. This CDR3 is built from 15 residues. V dropped 0 bases and J dropped 9; count of bases not matched to a gene: 6. CDR3 DNA sequence: TGTGCCAGCAGCTTAGAAGCGGGAGGGTTTTGGACGCAGTATTTT. It specifies CASSLEAGGFWTQYF.

The V gene is TRBV2, the J gene TRBJ1-2, with 7 bases matching TRBD1. This CDR3 has 14 amino acids. Trimming at V came to 2 bases and at J to 2 bases, leaving 2 bases not matched to a gene. The germline V gene encodes CDR1 SNHLY and CDR2 FYNNEI. The CDR3 is CASSERGQNYGYTF. The CDR3 bases are TGTGCCAGCAGTGAACGGGGACAGAACTATGGCTACACCTTC. Variable domain in full (rest from reference TRBV2 and TRBJ1-2): EPEVTQTPSHQVTQMGQEVILRCVPISNHLYFYWYRQILGQKVEFLVSFYNNEISEKSEIFDDQFSVERPDGSNFTLKIRSTKLEDSAMYFCASSERGQNYGYTFGSGTRLTVV.

On this clonotype itself: A much bigger clone sits one base away, suggesting this may be a read error. This chain connects TRBV20-1 to TRBJ1-1; 9 bases agree with TRBD1. Germline values: CDR1 DFQATT, CDR2 SNEGSKA (reference sequence). The CDR3 covers 17 residues. Written as DNA, the CDR3 is TGCAGTGCTAGAGGAGCCGTTATAGGACAGGGGAACACTGAAGCTCTCTTT. Protein: CSARGAVIGQGNTEALF.

This clonotype was picked up a small number of times. The chain couples TRBV20-1 to TRBJ1-1, with D possibly matching TRBD1 (6 bases). The germline V gene encodes CDR1 DFQATT and CDR2 SNEGSKA (reference sequence). The CDR3 has 14 amino acids. The ends were cut back, 1 base at V and 5 bases at J, with 14 bases in the middle. The CDR3 spells CSARAPKGGTEAFF. The CDR3 nucleotides read TGCAGTGCTAGAGCCCCCAAAGGGGGTACTGAAGCTTTCTTT.

This clonotype was observed a handful of times. The V and J genes are TRBV7-2 and TRBJ2-7, with D unclear. Between the trimmed V and J ends, which lost 4 bases and 7 bases, there was a span of 20 bases. Germline-derived CDR1 and CDR2 are SGHTA and FQGNSA. The CDR3 totals 15 residues. CDR3: CASSYTGPGAAEQYF. The CDR3 region has the DNA TGTGCCAGCAGCTACACCGGGCCCGGCGCGGCTGAGCAGTACTTC.

The rearrangement links TRBV18 to TRBJ1-1, with TRBD1 matching 8 bases. CDR3 length: 13 residues. Germline V gene data show CDR1 as KGHSH and CDR2 as LQKENI. The V and J ends lost 6 bases and 10 bases, in that order; junction bases with no gene match: 10. The CDR3 sequence: CASSPGQGYGAFF. CDR3 in DNA: TGTGCCAGCTCCCCCGGACAGGGTTATGGAGCTTTCTTT.

This clonotype was seen many times. The rearrangement links TRBV6-1 to TRBJ1-5; a possible D gene is TRBD1 (6 bases). The CDR3 loop spans 17 amino acids. V was shortened by 5 bases and J by 2 bases, with 19 bases between the two germline ends. Looked up from germline, CDR1 is MNHNS and CDR2 is SASEGT. DNA for the CDR3: TGTGCCAGCAGTCCCAACATTGTGGGGGGCCGCAATCAGCCCCAGCATTTT. This codes for CASSPNIVGGRNQPQHF.

The sample holds many counts of this clonotype. The chain is built from TRBV28 and TRBJ1-5; D unclear. V was pared by 1 base and J by 6 bases, with 16 bases between. The CDR3 has 16 amino acids. Germline V CDR1 and CDR2: MDHEN, SYDVKM. The CDR3 nucleotides are TGTGCCAGCAGTTTATCCATTTCTGGCCGGGGTCAGCCCCAGCATTTT. Protein sequence: CASSLSISGRGQPQHF.

Ten or more counts support this clonotype. The chain carries TRBV20-1 and TRBJ2-7; possible D gene TRBD1, 6 bases. This CDR3 spans 13 amino acids. V was trimmed by 3 bases and J by 5 bases, leaving 14 bases between them. Per germline, CDR1 DFQATT and CDR2 SNEGSKA (reference sequence). The CDR3 DNA reads as TGCAGTGCTAGGGGTCAGGGGTACCACGAGCAGTACTTC. Amino acid sequence: CSARGQGYHEQYF.

Ten or more counts support this clonotype. V gene TRBV30 combines with J gene TRBJ1-5; 9 nucleotides match TRBD1. The CDR3 totals 15 residues. Germline loops: CDR1 GTSNPN, CDR2 SVGIG (reference sequence). Unmatched junction bases numbered 7, after V lost 3 bases and J lost 4 bases. The CDR3 sequence: CAWRSTGTGNQPQHF. The CDR3 DNA is TGTGCCTGGAGGTCTACCGGGACAGGGAATCAGCCCCAGCATTTT.